Here is one TCR beta chain with its context. Its antigen is undetermined. The data are from a study of cytomegalovirus exposure and HLA in healthy donors. This CDR3 has 16 residues. V lost 1 base and J lost 3, with 13 bases in between. The germline V gene has CDR1 MGHRA and CDR2 YSYEKL. Clones were sequenced by immunoSEQ multiplex PCR, and TCRdb holds only the in-frame ones, with some missing. The sample includes around 230,000 clones, around 86% of them seen just once. Findings and caveats of the study: According to the study, around 150 TCR beta chains were cytomegalovirus-associated. In vitro experiments confirmed that a few CMV-associated chains were specific for CMV antigens. The tendency of first-cohort TCR clusters to co-occur in the 120 validation repertoires was identified by a subsequent analysis.

This TCR came from a woman aged 25 to 39 in good health and CMV-seropositive. The chain links TRBV4-1 to TRBJ1-5; no clear D. Sequencing used PBMCs. CDR3 in DNA: TGCGCCAGCAGCCAAGGCGGGAGTCCCTCCAATCAGCCCCAGCATTTT. Residues: CASSQGGSPSNQPQHF.